Shown below are 19 T cell receptor beta chains from a single sample sequenced in a study of blood T cell repertoires in COVID-19. Repertoires were generated with immunoSEQ multiplex PCR, while TCRdb's copy carries only in-frame clones and drops some. The top ten hold roughly 5% of the sample, which has tens of thousands of clones, around nine tenths seen once. Sequenced input: peripheral blood. The receptors were sampled from a man aged 60-69 years with acute or convalescent COVID-19.

This clone has only a few counts. This chain links TRBV5-1 with TRBJ2-7, with TRBD1 matching over 7 bases. The length of the CDR3 is 13 residues. The trim removed 4 bases at V and 5 bases at J, leaving 6 bases unmatched. Germline loops: CDR1 SGHRS, CDR2 YFSETQ. The CDR3 spells CASSHLTGNEQYF. CDR3 in DNA: TGCGCCAGCAGCCACCTGACAGGGAACGAGCAGTACTTC.

In its sample, this clone was seen once. Written as DNA, the CDR3 is TGTGCCAGCAGCGTAGAGGGGAATACGAACACCGGGGAGCTGTTTTTT. Translation: CASSVEGNTNTGELFF. This chain connects TRBV9 to TRBJ2-2; TRBD1 might be the D (5 bases). Deletions cut 0 bases from V and 0 bases from J, with 9 bases between. This CDR3 comprises 16 residues. In germline, CDR1 is SGDLS, CDR2 YYNGEE.

The chain recombines TRBV6-2 or TRBV6-3 with TRBJ2-7; D perhaps matches TRBD2 (6 bases). Trimming cost V 3 bases and J 4 bases, with 10 bases left between them. CDR3 length equals 13 residues. The V gene's germline CDR1 is MNHEY and CDR2 SVGEGT. CDR3: CASSYGGSYEQYF. CDR3 sequence (DNA): TGTGCCAGCAGTTATGGGGGGTCTTACGAGCAGTACTTC.

The rearrangement uses TRBV19 and TRBJ2-3; 7 nucleotides agree with TRBD2. Losses at the gene ends were 3 bases for V and 4 bases for J; bases not matched to a gene: 7. The CDR3 runs 15 residues. Germline lookup yields CDR1 LNHDA and CDR2 SQIVND (reference sequence). CDR3 in amino acids: CASSIGAGRADTQYF. The CDR3 coding sequence is TGTGCCAGTAGTATTGGGGCAGGGAGGGCAGATACGCAGTATTTT.

The chain joins TRBV18 to TRBJ1-6, with D unclear. The V and J ends lost 2 bases and 2 bases respectively, with 4 bases between them. The CDR3 consists of 14 residues. The V gene's germline CDR1 is KGHSH and CDR2 LQKENI. The CDR3 nucleotides read TGTGCCAGCTCACCAACAGCCTATAATTCACCCCTCCACTTT. It translates to CASSPTAYNSPLHF.

CDR3: CSGRQASSYEQYF. CDR3 nucleotides: TGCAGCGGTCGCCAGGCGAGCTCCTACGAGCAGTACTTC. V gene TRBV29-1 combines with J gene TRBJ2-7, with D hard to call. CDR1 and CDR2 (germline): SQVTM, ANQGSEA. The CDR3 is made up of 13 amino acids. V gave up 7 bases and J gave up 0 bases, with 13 bases separating them.

This clone appeared once. In DNA, the CDR3 is TGCGCCAGCAGCCCCCGGGGGGGGAATAACTATGGCTACACCTTC. This encodes CASSPRGGNNYGYTF. The J gene is TRBJ1-2, the V gene TRBV5-1; tentative D call: TRBD1 (5 bases). V lost 4 bases to trimming and J lost 1 base, with 14 bases between them. The germline CDR1 and CDR2 sequences are SGHRS and YFSETQ. The CDR3 contains 15 residues. The entire variable domain, with the rest obtained from reference TRBV5-1 and TRBJ1-2, is as follows: KAGVTQTPRYLIKTRGQQVTLSCSPISGHRSVSWYQQTPGQGLQFLFEYFSETQRNKGNFPGRFSGRQFSNSRSEMNVSTLELGDSALYLCASSPRGGNNYGYTFGSGTRLTVV.

The V gene is TRBV18, the J gene TRBJ1-4; 11 bases fit TRBD1. Germline lookup yields CDR1 KGHSH and CDR2 LQKENI. V shed 5 bases and J 8 bases; nucleotides not matched to a gene: 4. The length of the CDR3 is 14 residues. This CDR3 is CASSSGQGEEKLFF. The CDR3 DNA reads as TGTGCCAGCTCATCGGGACAGGGGGAAGAAAAACTGTTTTTT.

A single count supports this clone. The chain is built from TRBV13 and TRBJ1-2, with TRBD1 identical over 9 bases. Germline values: CDR1 PRHDT, CDR2 FYEKMQ (reference sequence). V shed 4 bases and J 6 bases; nucleotides not matched to a gene: 9. CDR3 size: 15 residues. CDR3 DNA: TGTGCCAGCAGCTCAACCGGGACAGGGTTAAATGGCTACACCTTC. Its protein product is CASSSTGTGLNGYTF.

The V and J genes are TRBV9 and TRBJ1-1, with D perhaps TRBD1 (5 bases). This CDR3 is built from 14 residues. Trimming removed 2 bases from V and 1 base from J, with 9 bases in between. Germline V gene lookup returns CDR1 SGDLS and CDR2 YYNGEE. CDR3 residues: CASSVGDRNTEAFF. Here the CDR3 DNA reads TGTGCCAGCAGCGTGGGTGACAGGAACACTGAAGCTTTCTTT.

J is TRBJ1-4 and V is TRBV29-1, with TRBD1 identical over 7 bases. With V trimmed by 1 base and J by 3 bases, 8 bases remained unmatched. The CDR3 consists of 16 residues. Germline V gene data show CDR1 as SQVTM and CDR2 as ANQGSEA. The CDR3 DNA follows: TGCAGCGTTGAAGGGGGCGACAGGGTGGCTAATGAAAAACTGTTTTTT. Its translation: CSVEGGDRVANEKLFF.

This clone has just a few counts. The CDR3 region is CASSFRTGTYEQYF. The CDR3 DNA reads TGTGCCAGCAGCTTCCGGACAGGGACCTACGAGCAGTACTTC. The chain recombines TRBV5-6 with TRBJ2-7; 8 nucleotides line up with TRBD1. In germline, CDR1 is SGHDT, CDR2 YYEEEE. This CDR3 contains 14 residues. The V and J ends lost 2 bases and 2 bases, in that order; junction bases with no gene match: 3.

The V call is TRBV9, the J call TRBJ2-7, with TRBD2 matching 9 bases. The CDR3 loop spans 16 amino acids. With V trimmed by 3 bases and J by 5 bases, 12 bases remained unmatched. Germline loops: CDR1 SGDLS, CDR2 YYNGEE. DNA for the CDR3: TGTGCCAGCAGCGGGGAACCGGGACTAGCCGGGCACGAGCAGTACTTC. The encoded protein is CASSGEPGLAGHEQYF.

The chain uses TRBV14 and TRBJ2-1; 12 bases agree with TRBD2. Germline V lookup: CDR1 SGHDN, CDR2 FVKESK. The V and J ends lost 6 bases and 6 bases, in that order; junction bases with no gene match: 6. This CDR3 region has 15 residues. The CDR3 DNA reads TGTGCCAGCAGTAACCTAGCGGGGGGGCTCAATGAGCAGTTCTTC. Its protein product is CASSNLAGGLNEQFF.

CDR3 coding DNA: TGTGCCAGCAGTAGGAGCATGGGTGCCGGCACTGAAGCTTTCTTT. It yields the protein CASSRSMGAGTEAFF. The genes are TRBV27 and TRBJ1-1; D unclear. The germline V gene has CDR1 MNHEY and CDR2 SMNVEV (reference sequence). V lost 5 bases and J lost 4, with 17 bases in between. The CDR3 length is 15 residues.

V is TRBV5-4 and J is TRBJ1-2; 7 positions agree with TRBD1. Germline-derived CDR1 and CDR2 are SGHNT and YYREEE (reference sequence). The J segment lost 2 bases and the V segment lost 4 bases, leaving 5 bases of the junction unmatched. CDR3 length: 14 amino acids. CDR3 protein: CASSQGQLNYGYTF. CDR3 nucleotide sequence: TGTGCCAGCAGCCAGGGACAGTTAAACTATGGCTACACCTTC.

The rearrangement joins TRBV6-2 or TRBV6-3 to TRBJ1-5; no definite D call. V gave up 0 bases and J gave up 7 bases, with 7 bases separating them. CDR1 and CDR2 (germline): MNHEY, SVGEGT. CDR3 length equals 13 residues. The CDR3 nucleotides are TGTGCCAGCAGTTACTCGGCCTTGCAGCCCCAGCATTTT. Its translation is CASSYSALQPQHF.

This clone has only one observation. The J gene is TRBJ2-2, the V gene TRBV7-8; D not certain. With 4 bases removed from V and 10 bases from J, the gap between germline ends came to 16 bases. The CDR3 extends over 14 amino acids. The germline gives CDR1 SGHVS, CDR2 FQNEAQ. CDR3 loop: CASSSTPLAEELFF. The CDR3 bases are TGTGCCAGCAGCTCAACCCCCCTCGCGGAGGAGCTGTTTTTT.

The chain employs TRBV6-5 and TRBJ1-5; D is perhaps TRBD1 (5 bases). The germline V gene encodes CDR1 MNHEY and CDR2 SVGAGI. V was shortened by 2 bases and J by 7 bases, with 12 bases between the two germline ends. This CDR3 region has 14 residues. Here the CDR3 DNA reads TGTGCCAGCAGTTACGAGCAGGGCCGGCAGCCCCAGCATTTT. It specifies CASSYEQGRQPQHF.